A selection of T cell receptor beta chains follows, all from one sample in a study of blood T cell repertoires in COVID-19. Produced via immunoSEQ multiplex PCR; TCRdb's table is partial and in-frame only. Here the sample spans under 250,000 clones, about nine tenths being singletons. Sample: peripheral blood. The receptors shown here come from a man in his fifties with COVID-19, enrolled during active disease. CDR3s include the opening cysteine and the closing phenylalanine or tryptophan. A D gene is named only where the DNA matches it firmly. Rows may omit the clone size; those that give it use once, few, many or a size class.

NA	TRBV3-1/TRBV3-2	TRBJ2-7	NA	CASSRHEIPYEQYF	TGTGCCAGCAGCCGACACGAGATACCCTACGAGCAGTACTTC
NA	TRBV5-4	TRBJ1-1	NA	CAHTRVGMNTEAFF	TGTGCCCATACCAGGGTGGGTATGAACACTGAAGCTTTCTTT
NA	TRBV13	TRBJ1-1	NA	CASSFKQAWESEAFF	TGTGCCAGCAGCTTTAAACAAGCTTGGGAGTCTGAAGCTTTCTTT
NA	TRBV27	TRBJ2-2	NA	CASSLIGAGYSNTGELFF	TGTGCCAGCAGTTTAATTGGGGCAGGTTATTCGAACACCGGGGAGCTGTTTTTT
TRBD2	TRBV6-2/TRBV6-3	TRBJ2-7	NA	CASSHGTSGRPPSYEQYF	TGTGCCAGCAGCCATGGGACTAGCGGGAGGCCACCTTCCTACGAGCAGTACTTC
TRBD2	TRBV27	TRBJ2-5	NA	CASSLRAGLAAQETQYF	TGTGCCAGCAGTTTGCGGGCGGGACTAGCGGCACAGGAGACCCAGTACTTC
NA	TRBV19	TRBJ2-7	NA	CASQWSLSGEQYF	TGTGCCAGCCAGTGGTCCTTGAGCGGCGAGCAGTACTTC
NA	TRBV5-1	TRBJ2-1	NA	CASSLQTNPYNEQFF	TGCGCCAGCAGCTTACAGACTAATCCCTACAATGAGCAGTTCTTC
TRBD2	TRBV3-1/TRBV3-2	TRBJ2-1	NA	CASSRGLAGTPSSYNEQFF	TGTGCCAGCAGCCGGGGACTAGCGGGTACCCCTAGCTCCTACAATGAGCAGTTCTTC
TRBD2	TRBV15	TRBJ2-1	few	CATSSPSGSWGNEQFF	TGTGCCACCAGCAGCCCTAGCGGGTCATGGGGCAATGAGCAGTTCTTC
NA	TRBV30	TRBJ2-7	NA	CAWTGYGGEQYF	TGTGCCTGGACAGGGTATGGTGGCGAGCAGTACTTC
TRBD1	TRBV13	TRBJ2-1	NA	CASSLGDREQFF	TGTGCCAGCAGCTTAGGGGACAGGGAGCAGTTCTTC
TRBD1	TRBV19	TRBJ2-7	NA	CASSGTGGFRGQKQYF	TGTGCCAGTTCCGGGACAGGGGGCTTTAGGGGGCAGAAGCAGTACTTC
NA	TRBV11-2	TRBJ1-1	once	CASRLGGGGRVPEAFF	TGTGCCAGCAGATTAGGAGGTGGGGGCAGGGTCCCTGAAGCTTTCTTT
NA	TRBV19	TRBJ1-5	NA	CASEGDRTSFPINPQHF	TGTGCCAGCGAGGGGGACCGGACCAGTTTTCCAATCAATCCCCAGCATTTT
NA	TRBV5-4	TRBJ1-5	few	CASSLDSRPNQPQHF	TGTGCCAGCAGCTTGGACAGCAGACCCAATCAGCCCCAGCATTTT
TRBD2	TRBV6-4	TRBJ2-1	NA	CASSPGGAGGHNEQFF	TGTGCCAGCAGTCCAGGTGGAGCGGGGGGCCACAATGAGCAGTTCTTC
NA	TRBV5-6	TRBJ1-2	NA	CASSLWEGTYGYTF	TGTGCCAGCAGCTTGTGGGAGGGAACCTATGGCTACACCTTC
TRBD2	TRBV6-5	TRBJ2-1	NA	CASNPFLAGVNEQFF	TGTGCCAGCAACCCCTTCCTAGCGGGAGTCAATGAGCAGTTCTTC
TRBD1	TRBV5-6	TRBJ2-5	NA	CASSLVGQGQETQYF	TGTGCCAGCAGCTTGGTGGGACAGGGGCAAGAGACCCAGTACTTC
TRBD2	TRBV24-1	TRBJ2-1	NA	CATSDRTSGADEQFF	TGTGCCACCAGTGATCGGACTAGCGGGGCGGATGAGCAGTTCTTC
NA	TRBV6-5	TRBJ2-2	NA	CAISTGSITGELFF	TGTGCCATCTCGACGGGGTCTATCACCGGGGAGCTGTTTTTT
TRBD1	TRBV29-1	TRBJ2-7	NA	CSVDVTGVNEQYF	TGCAGCGTTGATGTCACAGGGGTAAACGAGCAGTACTTC
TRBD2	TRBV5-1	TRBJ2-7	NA	CASRSTSGSPYLEQYF	TGCGCCAGCCGAAGTACTAGCGGGAGTCCTTACTTAGAGCAGTACTTC
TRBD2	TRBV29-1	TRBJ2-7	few	CSVVQSPGLAGPLYEQYF	TGCAGCGTTGTACAATCGCCTGGACTAGCGGGGCCCCTTTACGAGCAGTACTTC
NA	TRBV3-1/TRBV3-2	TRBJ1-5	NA	CASSQEGDSFPPNQPQHF	TGTGCCAGCAGCCAAGAGGGCGACAGCTTTCCGCCAAATCAGCCCCAGCATTTT
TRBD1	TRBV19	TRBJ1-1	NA	CASSMSTGRGTEAFF	TGTGCCAGTAGTATGTCGACAGGGAGAGGCACTGAAGCTTTCTTT
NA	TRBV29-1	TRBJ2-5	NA	CSAVSQETQYF	TGCAGCGCCGTTTCCCAAGAGACCCAGTACTTC
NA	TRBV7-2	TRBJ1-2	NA	CASSYSSDRDMGYTF	TGTGCCAGCAGCTACTCGAGCGACAGAGACATGGGCTACACCTTC
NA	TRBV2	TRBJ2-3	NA	CASSEFEDTQYF	TGTGCCAGCAGTGAATTCGAGGATACGCAGTATTTT
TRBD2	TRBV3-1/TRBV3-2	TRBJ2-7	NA	CASSQTSGGGYEQYF	TGTGCCAGCAGCCAAACTAGCGGGGGTGGTTACGAGCAGTACTTC
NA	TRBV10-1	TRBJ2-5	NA	CAGLYVTQYF	TGCGCCGGACTATATGTGACCCAGTACTTC
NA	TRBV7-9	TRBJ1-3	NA	CASSITRGSGNTIYF	TGTGCCAGCAGCATCACCAGGGGCTCTGGAAACACCATATATTTT
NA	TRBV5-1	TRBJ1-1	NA	CASSGSGLVAFF	TGCGCCAGCAGCGGGTCGGGACTAGTTGCTTTCTTT
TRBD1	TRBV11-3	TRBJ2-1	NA	CASSLGQGSYNEQFF	TGTGCCAGCAGCCTTGGACAGGGATCATACAATGAGCAGTTCTTC
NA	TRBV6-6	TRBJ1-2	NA	CASSGSRGYTF	TGTGCCAGCAGTGGCTCGCGGGGCTACACCTTC
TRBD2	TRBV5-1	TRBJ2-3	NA	CASSRSGGASPSTDTQYF	TGCGCCAGCAGTCGTAGCGGGGGGGCGTCCCCTAGCACAGATACGCAGTATTTT
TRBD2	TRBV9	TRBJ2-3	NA	CASSVGGLGTDTQYF	TGTGCCAGCAGCGTAGGGGGACTAGGGACAGATACGCAGTATTTT
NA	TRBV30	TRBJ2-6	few	CAWSPRGNGANVLTF	TGTGCCTGGAGTCCCCGAGGGAACGGGGCCAACGTCCTGACTTTC
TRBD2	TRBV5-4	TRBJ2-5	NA	CASSGNSGGRQETQYF	TGTGCCAGCAGCGGCAATAGCGGGGGGCGTCAAGAGACCCAGTACTTC
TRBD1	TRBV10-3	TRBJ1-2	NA	CAISSGQAIALGYTF	TGTGCCATCAGTTCGGGACAGGCCATTGCACTCGGCTACACCTTC
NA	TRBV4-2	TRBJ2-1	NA	CASSLVSLPGSYNEQFF	TGTGCCAGCAGCCTAGTATCCTTGCCGGGATCCTACAATGAGCAGTTCTTC
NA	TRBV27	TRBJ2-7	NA	CASSRENREEQYF	TGTGCCAGCAGTCGGGAGAACCGGGAAGAGCAGTACTTC